This T cell receptor beta chain was captured in a study of cytomegalovirus exposure and HLA in healthy donors. PCR involved 60 Vbeta and 13 Jbeta primers. Sequenced by immunoSEQ multiplex PCR; TCRdb stores in-frame clones only, minus some. The data show about 89,000 clones, with less than 85% seen just once and over 7% held by the top ten. Germline CDR1 and CDR2: SGHRS and YFSETQ. CDR3 length equals 14 residues. Trimming removed 0 bases at V and 1 base at J, with 6 bases between. Details on this clone: Antigen unknown.

Study findings and constraints: A later analysis reportedly found that, within productive TCRs, an Asian-associated ancestry cluster had fewer N-insertions than the mean observed across the approximately 660 donors. Among TCR sequences, most were rare, though some public TCRs appeared in many donors. A further, later analysis showed that HLA-associated TCR beta chains (compared with equally common others) were more clonally expanded.

The V and J genes are TRBV5-1 and TRBJ2-3, with D unclear. The TCR comes from a man aged 35-49 years in good health and CMV-seropositive. Sequenced material: PBMCs. The CDR3 is CASSLVSGTDTQYF. In DNA form, the CDR3 reads TGCGCCAGCAGCTTGGTCTCAGGCACAGATACGCAGTATTTT. Filled out from reference TRBV5-1 and TRBJ2-3, the complete variable domain reads KAGVTQTPRYLIKTRGQQVTLSCSPISGHRSVSWYQQTPGQGLQFLFEYFSETQRNKGNFPGRFSGRQFSNSRSEMNVSTLELGDSALYLCASSLVSGTDTQYFGPGTRLTVL.